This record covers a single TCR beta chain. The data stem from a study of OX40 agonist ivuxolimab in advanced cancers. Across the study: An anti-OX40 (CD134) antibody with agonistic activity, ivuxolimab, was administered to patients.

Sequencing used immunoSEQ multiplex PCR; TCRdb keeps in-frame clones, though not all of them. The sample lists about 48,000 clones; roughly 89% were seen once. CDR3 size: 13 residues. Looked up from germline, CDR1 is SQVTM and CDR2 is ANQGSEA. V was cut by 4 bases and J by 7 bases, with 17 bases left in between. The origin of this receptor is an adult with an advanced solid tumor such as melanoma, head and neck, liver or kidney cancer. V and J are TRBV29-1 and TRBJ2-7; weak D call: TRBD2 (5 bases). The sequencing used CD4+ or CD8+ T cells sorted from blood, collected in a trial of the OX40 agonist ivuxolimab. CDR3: CSVAVPGMEEQYF. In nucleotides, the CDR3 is TGCAGCGTTGCGGTCCCGGGGATGGAAGAGCAGTACTTC.